The 29 T cell receptor beta chains below were found in one sample sequenced in a study of human T cells and chemical hapten exposure. Via MiXCR, TCRdb re-called the RACE reads, giving one row per CDR3 protein. The sample consists of 380,000 or so distinct CDR3 sequences, about 4.4% of them appearing once. As for time point: patch test 1, 2 weeks after DPC sensitization. Treatment defined: therapeutic diphenylcyclopropenone sensitization with weekly scalp DPC. This sample comprised whole blood, obtained in connection with sensitization to the hapten diphenylcyclopropenone (DPC). These TCRs come from a woman aged 45-59 years with alopecia areata. Some clones in this sample may be carry-over from other donors' samples.

J is TRBJ2-7 and V is TRBV12-3 or TRBV12-4; 8 bases agree with TRBD1. The CDR3 sequence is 13 residues long. V gave up 6 bases and J gave up 6 bases; unmatched junction bases: 7. The CDR3: CASSRGQAVEQYF. CDR3 nucleotides: TGTGCCAGCAGCCGGGGACAGGCCGTCGAGCAGTACTTC.

This clonotype showed up many times. The chain is built from TRBV6-2 or TRBV6-3 and TRBJ2-5, with 14 bases lining up with TRBD2. V was clipped by 6 bases and J by 5 bases; unmatched bases: 11. The germline V gene has CDR1 MNHEY and CDR2 SVGEGT. The CDR3 is made up of 17 amino acids. The chain's CDR3 is CASSRGLAGGFGETQYF. CDR3 DNA sequence: TGTGCCAGCAGCCGAGGACTAGCGGGAGGTTTCGGGGAGACCCAGTACTTC.

This clonotype was detected many times. V is TRBV6-5 and J is TRBJ2-5; 10 bases are shared with TRBD2. This CDR3 is 15 amino acids long. Germline V gene lookup returns CDR1 MNHEY and CDR2 SVGAGI. J lost 5 bases, V lost 3 bases, and 6 bases had no gene match. This CDR3 is CASSYLAGASETQYF. The CDR3 DNA follows: TGTGCCAGCAGTTATCTAGCGGGAGCTTCGGAGACCCAGTACTTC.

The sample holds many counts of this clonotype. The V gene is TRBV20-1, the J gene TRBJ1-2; unclear D gene. The CDR3 is made up of 10 amino acids. V lost 6 bases, J lost 2 bases, and 4 bases lay in between. CDR1 is DFQATT and CDR2 is SNEGSKA in the germline V gene (reference sequence). The CDR3 bases are TGCAGTGCGCAAAACTATGGCTACACCTTC. Protein sequence: CSAQNYGYTF.

This clonotype was found many times. The V and J genes are TRBV28 and TRBJ1-3; the D gene is possibly TRBD1 (5 bases). Germline V gene lookup returns CDR1 MDHEN and CDR2 SYDVKM. Between the trimmed V and J ends, which lost 8 bases and 0 bases, there was a span of 11 bases. This CDR3 is 14 amino acids long. The CDR3 region is CASRQGSSGNTIYF. CDR3 DNA sequence: TGTGCCAGCCGCCAGGGAAGCTCTGGAAACACCATATATTTT.

This clonotype was observed a handful of times. This rearrangement joins TRBV7-2 to TRBJ2-1, with D perhaps matching TRBD2 (6 bases). CDR3 length equals 19 residues. In germline, CDR1 is SGHTA, CDR2 FQGNSA. V was trimmed by 2 bases and J by 4 bases, leaving 24 bases between them. CDR3 nucleotide sequence: TGTGCCAGCAGCTTACGGTGGGACGTGGGGGGAGAAAAGTACAATGAGCAGTTCTTC. This sequence encodes CASSLRWDVGGEKYNEQFF.

This clonotype was observed many times. The junction differs from germline at one of its ends, possibly a read error. The gene calls are TRBV20-1 and TRBJ2-3; 7 bases map to TRBD2. The CDR3 is made up of 12 amino acids. Looked up from germline, CDR1 is DFQATT and CDR2 is SNEGSKA (reference sequence). In DNA, the CDR3 is TGCAGTGCTAGAGAAACGAGCGGGAAGGAGACCTTT. This translates into CSARETSGKETF.

This clonotype turned up a few times. This may be a read error: a much more frequent sequence differs by one nucleotide. This chain joins TRBV20-1 and TRBJ2-2, with D uncertain. The CDR3 contains 13 residues. Trimming cost V 7 bases and J 6 bases, with 15 bases left between them. Germline V gives CDR1 DFQATT, CDR2 SNEGSKA (reference sequence). The CDR3 loop is CSGDGDRPGELFF. The DNA of the CDR3 is TGCAGTGGAGATGGAGACCGTCCCGGGGAGCTGTTTTTT.

This clonotype occurred a few times. The DNA for the CDR3 is TGTGCCAGCAGCTTAGTAGTGGGCGGCGGTGAAGCTTTCTTT. Protein: CASSLVVGGGEAFF. The chain has TRBV7-9 and TRBJ1-1; D is unclear. The V gene's germline CDR1 is SEHNR and CDR2 FQNEAQ (reference sequence). Trimming removed 1 base at V and 7 bases at J, with 13 bases between. This CDR3 spans 14 amino acids.

This clonotype was picked up a small number of times. The chain employs TRBV7-2 and TRBJ2-3, with 7 nucleotides matching TRBD1. Germline lookup yields CDR1 SGHTA and CDR2 FQGNSA. The CDR3 has 13 residues. With V trimmed by 5 bases and J by 5 bases, 4 bases remained unmatched. The DNA for the CDR3 is TGTGCCAGCAGCGTAGACAGGGAAGATACGCAGTATTTT. Translated, it gives CASSVDREDTQYF.

The gene calls are TRBV5-1 and TRBJ2-3; 10 bases agree with TRBD2. Germline V gene data show CDR1 as SGHRS and CDR2 as YFSETQ. The V and J ends lost 4 bases and 3 bases, in that order; junction bases with no gene match: 5. The CDR3 consists of 15 residues. The CDR3 nucleotides read TGCGCCAGCAGCGGGACTAGCGATTTAACAGATACGCAGTATTTT. Encoded protein: CASSGTSDLTDTQYF.

This clonotype was seen a handful of times. The chain employs TRBV20-1 and TRBJ1-2; weak D call: TRBD1 (5 bases). V lost 0 bases to trimming and J lost 2 bases, with 10 bases between them. The CDR3 spans 14 residues. Germline loops: CDR1 DFQATT, CDR2 SNEGSKA (reference sequence). DNA of the CDR3: TGCAGTGCTAGAGATAAACGGGGGAACTATGGCTACACCTTC. Its protein is CSARDKRGNYGYTF.

This clonotype was counted a few times. The rearrangement joins TRBV12-3 or TRBV12-4 to TRBJ2-7; D possibly corresponds to TRBD2 (6 bases). The CDR3 covers 15 residues. V was pared by 6 bases and J by 1 base, with 16 bases between. The CDR3 coding sequence is TGTGCCAGCAGACAGGTGGGGGGAAGGTCCTACGAGCAGTACTTC. Protein product: CASRQVGGRSYEQYF.

This clonotype was seen ten or more times. The rearrangement joins TRBV2 to TRBJ1-1; D ambiguous. Germline V gene data show CDR1 as SNHLY and CDR2 as FYNNEI. Trimming removed 7 bases at V and 1 base at J, with 13 bases between. The CDR3 extends over 14 amino acids. CDR3 residues: CASTQGGQNTEAFF. CDR3 nucleotide sequence: TGTGCCAGCACCCAAGGAGGGCAGAACACTGAAGCTTTCTTT.

This clonotype was observed at least ten times. The J gene is TRBJ2-7, the V gene TRBV6-2 or TRBV6-3, with 7 bases lining up with TRBD2. The CDR3 totals 11 residues. V dropped 8 bases and J dropped 7; count of bases not matched to a gene: 5. Germline CDR1 reads MNHEY; CDR2 reads SVGEGT. The CDR3 loop is CASEAAGEQYF. CDR3 nucleotides: TGTGCCAGCGAGGCAGCGGGGGAGCAGTACTTC.

This clonotype appeared a few times. This rearrangement joins TRBV25-1 to TRBJ2-3; D call uncertain. Germline lookup yields CDR1 MGHDK and CDR2 SYGVNS. This CDR3 is 14 amino acids long. With 2 bases removed from V and 4 bases from J, the gap between germline ends came to 10 bases. The CDR3 DNA follows: TGTGCCAGCAGTGAAGGGTTCCATGCAGATACGCAGTATTTT. Amino acids: CASSEGFHADTQYF.

A single count supports this clonotype. The chain joins TRBV20-1 to TRBJ2-7, with 7 bases that match TRBD1. The CDR3 loop spans 17 amino acids. Looked up from germline, CDR1 is DFQATT and CDR2 is SNEGSKA (reference sequence). V shed 0 bases, J shed 1 base, and the junction held 12 bases outside the gene matches. In nucleotides, the CDR3 is TGCAGTGCTAGAGATCTCGACACCACGACAGGGTCCTACGAGCAGTACTTC. This encodes CSARDLDTTTGSYEQYF.

The sample holds many counts of this clonotype. The chain uses TRBV30 and TRBJ1-1, with TRBD1 matching over 9 bases. The J segment lost 4 bases and the V segment lost 2 bases, leaving 8 bases of the junction unmatched. Per germline, CDR1 GTSNPN and CDR2 SVGIG (reference sequence). The CDR3 runs 15 residues. CDR3 coding DNA: TGTGCCTGGAGTACCACAGGGGGCCCTGGCACTGAAGCTTTCTTT. It translates to CAWSTTGGPGTEAFF.

This clonotype was picked up a small number of times. The chain couples TRBV6-6 to TRBJ2-7, with 10 bases aligning to TRBD1. The V gene's germline CDR1 is MNHNY and CDR2 SVGAGI (reference sequence). This CDR3 region has 12 residues. J lost 4 bases, V lost 10 bases, and 4 bases had no gene match. The CDR3 loop is CAIGQGGYEQYF. The CDR3 region has the DNA TGTGCCATCGGACAGGGGGGATACGAGCAGTACTTC.

The chain is built from TRBV18 and TRBJ1-5; D possibly corresponds to TRBD1 (5 bases). Germline V gene data show CDR1 as KGHSH and CDR2 as LQKENI. The CDR3 runs to 12 residues. The V gene lost 7 bases and the J gene lost 6 bases, with 10 bases spanning the gap. The CDR3 sequence: CASWGEGQPQHF. DNA of the CDR3: TGTGCCAGCTGGGGGGAGGGTCAGCCCCAGCATTTT.

This sequence joins TRBV5-1 and TRBJ1-4; the match to TRBD1 covers 11 bases. CDR3 length equals 15 residues. Germline lookup yields CDR1 SGHRS and CDR2 YFSETQ. Germline trimming cut 5 bases from V and 10 bases from J; bases unmatched to any gene: 10. This CDR3 is CASRQRTGGDGKLFF. Written as DNA, the CDR3 is TGCGCCAGCAGACAGAGGACAGGGGGCGATGGAAAACTGTTTTTT.

This CDR3 reads CASSVRGSNTGELFF. The CDR3 nucleotides read TGTGCCAGCAGTGTGCGGGGCTCGAACACCGGGGAGCTGTTTTTT. The chain is built from TRBV2 and TRBJ2-2; perhaps TRBD2 as D (6 bases). Germline V gene sequence: CDR1 SNHLY, CDR2 FYNNEI. The CDR3 has 15 residues. Trimming took off 4 bases at V and 0 bases at J, with 9 bases between the two ends.

The rearrangement joins TRBV20-1 to TRBJ1-1; D is unclear. The ends were cut back, 3 bases at V and 9 bases at J, with 14 bases in the middle. Per the germline V gene, CDR1 is DFQATT and CDR2 is SNEGSKA (reference sequence). The CDR3 has 12 residues. CDR3 protein: CSASGMPLQAFF. DNA of the CDR3: TGCAGTGCTAGTGGCATGCCGTTGCAAGCTTTCTTT.

The genes are TRBV20-1 and TRBJ1-1, with a tentative D call TRBD1 (6 bases). V was clipped by 2 bases and J by 0 bases, with 34 bases between them. This CDR3 region has 22 residues. Germline V CDR1 and CDR2: DFQATT, SNEGSKA (reference sequence). The CDR3 DNA is TGCAGTGCTAGACCGTCTTCGAGACAGGCGTCGGGGCGATATATCATGAACACTGAAGCTTTCTTT. Translated: CSARPSSRQASGRYIMNTEAFF.

This clonotype was counted ten times or more. The CDR3: CASSQVQVVGSSYEQYF. CDR3 sequence (DNA): TGCGCCAGCAGCCAAGTCCAAGTGGTGGGGAGCTCCTACGAGCAGTACTTC. The V gene is TRBV4-1, the J gene TRBJ2-7, with D perhaps matching TRBD2 (5 bases). Germline assignment: CDR1 MGHRA and CDR2 YSYEKL. The CDR3 is 17 amino acids. Trimming removed 1 base from V and 0 bases from J, with 16 bases in between.

This rearrangement joins TRBV3-1 to TRBJ2-2; TRBD1 or TRBD2 may be the D gene (5 bases each). Germline-derived CDR1 and CDR2 are LGHDT and YNNKEL (reference sequence). This CDR3 contains 19 residues. V was shortened by 3 bases and J by 1 base, with 21 bases between the two germline ends. CDR3 protein: CASSHSLGPGTRNTGELFF. The CDR3 DNA sequence: TGTGCCAGCAGCCATTCCCTGGGCCCCGGGACCAGGAACACCGGGGAGCTGTTTTTT. Filled out from reference TRBV3-1 and TRBJ2-2, the complete variable domain reads DTAVSQTPKYLVTQMGNDKSIKCEQNLGHDTMYWYKQDSKKFLKIMFSYNNKELIINETVPNRFSPKSPDKAHLNLHINSLELGDSAVYFCASSHSLGPGTRNTGELFFGEGSRLTVL.

This clonotype came up a few times. This chain connects TRBV6-6 to TRBJ2-1; 7 positions agree with TRBD2. This CDR3 spans 14 amino acids. The V gene's germline CDR1 is MNHNY and CDR2 SVGAGI (reference sequence). Trimming cost V 3 bases and J 9 bases; bases outside gene matches: 8. CDR3 loop: CASSYSAGRVEQFF. In DNA form, the CDR3 reads TGTGCCAGCAGTTATTCAGCGGGGAGGGTTGAGCAGTTCTTC.

This clonotype was counted only a few times. The chain carries TRBV2 and TRBJ1-1, with TRBD1 as a possible D gene (5 bases). Looked up from germline, CDR1 is SNHLY and CDR2 is FYNNEI. The CDR3 covers 15 residues. V was trimmed by 6 bases and J by 1 base, leaving 15 bases between them. The CDR3 sequence: CASSPSGHGNTEAFF. The CDR3 nucleotides are TGTGCCAGCAGCCCCAGCGGACATGGGAACACTGAAGCTTTCTTT.

This clonotype was counted many times. The genes are TRBV2 and TRBJ1-2; 10 bases match TRBD1. Germline CDR1 SNHLY, CDR2 FYNNEI. The CDR3 loop spans 14 amino acids. The ends lost 5 bases at V and 4 bases at J; junction bases unmatched: 4. The CDR3 reads CASSQGQGTYGYTF. As DNA, the CDR3 is TGTGCCAGCAGTCAGGGACAGGGGACCTATGGCTACACCTTC.